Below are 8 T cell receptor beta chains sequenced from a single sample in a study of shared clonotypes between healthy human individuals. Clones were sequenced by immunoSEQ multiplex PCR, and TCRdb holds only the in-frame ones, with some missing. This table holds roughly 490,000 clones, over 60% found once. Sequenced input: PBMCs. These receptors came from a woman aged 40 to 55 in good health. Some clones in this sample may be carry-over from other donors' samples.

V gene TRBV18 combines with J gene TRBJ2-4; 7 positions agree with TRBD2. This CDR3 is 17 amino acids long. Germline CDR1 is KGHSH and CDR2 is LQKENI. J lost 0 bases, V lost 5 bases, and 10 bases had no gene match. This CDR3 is CASSALAVALAKNIQYF. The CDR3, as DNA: TGTGCCAGCTCAGCCCTAGCGGTGGCATTAGCCAAAAACATTCAGTACTTC.

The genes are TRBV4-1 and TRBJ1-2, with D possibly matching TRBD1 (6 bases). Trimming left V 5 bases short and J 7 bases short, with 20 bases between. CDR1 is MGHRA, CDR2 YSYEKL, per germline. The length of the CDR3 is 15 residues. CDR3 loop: CASSFPGTRQLGYTF. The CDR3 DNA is TGCGCCAGCAGCTTTCCCGGGACAAGACAACTTGGCTACACCTTC.

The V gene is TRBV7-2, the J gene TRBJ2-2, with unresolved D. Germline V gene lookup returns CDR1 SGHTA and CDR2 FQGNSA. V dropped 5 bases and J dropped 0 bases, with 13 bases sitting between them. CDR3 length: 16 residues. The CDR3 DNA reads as TGTGCCAGCAGCCCAGCGTCCGGGTCGAACACCGGGGAGCTGTTTTTT. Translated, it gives CASSPASGSNTGELFF.

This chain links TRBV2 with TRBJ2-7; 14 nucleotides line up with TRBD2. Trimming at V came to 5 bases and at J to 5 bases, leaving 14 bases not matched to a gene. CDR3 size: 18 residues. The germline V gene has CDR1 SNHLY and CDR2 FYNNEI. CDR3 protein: CASSFQTRLAGGPDEQYF. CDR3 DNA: TGTGCCAGCAGTTTCCAGACCCGACTAGCGGGAGGGCCGGACGAGCAGTACTTC. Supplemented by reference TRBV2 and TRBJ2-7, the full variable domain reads EPEVTQTPSHQVTQMGQEVILRCVPISNHLYFYWYRQILGQKVEFLVSFYNNEISEKSEIFDDQFSVERPDGSNFTLKIRSTKLEDSAMYFCASSFQTRLAGGPDEQYFGPGTRLTVT.

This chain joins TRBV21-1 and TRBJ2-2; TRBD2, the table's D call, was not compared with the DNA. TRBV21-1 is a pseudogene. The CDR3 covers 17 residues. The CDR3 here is CASSKGLAGGGTGELFF. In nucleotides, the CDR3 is TGTGCCAGCAGCAAGGGACTAGCGGGAGGGGGGACCGGGGAGCTGTTTTTT.

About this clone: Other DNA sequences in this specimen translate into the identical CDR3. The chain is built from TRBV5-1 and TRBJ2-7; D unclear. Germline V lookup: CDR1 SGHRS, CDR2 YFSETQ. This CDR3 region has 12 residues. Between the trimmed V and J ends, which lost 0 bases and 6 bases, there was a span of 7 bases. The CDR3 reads CASSLAAGEQYF. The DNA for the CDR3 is TGCGCCAGCAGCTTGGCGGCCGGCGAGCAGTACTTC.

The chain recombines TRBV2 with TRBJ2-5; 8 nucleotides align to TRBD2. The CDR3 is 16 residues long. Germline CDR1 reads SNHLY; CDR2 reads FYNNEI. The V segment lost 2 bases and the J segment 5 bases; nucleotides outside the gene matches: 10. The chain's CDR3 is CASSERETSARETQYF. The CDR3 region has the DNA TGTGCCAGCAGTGAAAGGGAGACTAGCGCTCGGGAGACCCAGTACTTC.

The CDR3 sequence is CASSVAIQTRSSGSGNEQFF. CDR3 bases: TGTGCCAGCAGCGTAGCTATCCAGACTCGCTCCTCGGGGTCGGGCAATGAGCAGTTCTTC. This chain joins TRBV9 and TRBJ2-1; D perhaps matches TRBD2 (5 bases). Per the germline V gene, CDR1 is SGDLS and CDR2 is YYNGEE. This CDR3 is built from 20 residues. Trimming left V 0 bases short and J 6 bases short, with 28 bases between. The entire variable domain, with the rest obtained from reference TRBV9 and TRBJ2-1, is as follows: DSGVTQTPKHLITATGQRVTLRCSPRSGDLSVYWYQQSLDQGLQFLIQYYNGEERAKGNILERFSAQQFPDLHSELNLSSLELGDSALYFCASSVAIQTRSSGSGNEQFFGPGTRLTVL.